Listed here are 21 T cell receptor beta chains from one sample, sequenced in a study of CD8+CD57+ T cells in acquired aplastic anemia. TCR beta VDJ and CDR3 profiling used genomic DNA as template. Each CDR3 protein is one row after TCRdb ran MiXCR on the reads. This repertoire shows more than 250,000 distinct CDR3 sequences, 82% found once; its top ten account for 35% to 50%. Sequenced patients had shown CD8+CD57+ cell expansion by flow cytometry. The sequenced material came from sorted CD4+, CD8+, or CD8+CD57+ T cells (not recorded which) from PBMCs. These receptors all stem from a human donor with aplastic anemia.

Note on this clonotype: The junction differs from germline at one of its ends, possibly a read error. The chain is built from TRBV7-9 and TRBJ2-2, with D possibly matching TRBD2 (7 bases). Germline V gene lookup returns CDR1 SEHNR and CDR2 FQNEAQ (reference sequence). This CDR3 comprises 16 residues. The CDR3 nucleotides read TGTGCCAGCAGCGGCTCCGCGGGGCGGGGGCGCGCACTGAAGCTTTTT. As protein: CASSGSAGRGRALKLF.

With respect to this clonotype: Without the conserved terminal phenylalanine or tryptophan, this CDR3 likely stems from a read error. The chain employs TRBV7-8 and TRBJ2-3; a weak D match, TRBD2 (6 bases). This CDR3 is built from 13 residues. Germline lookup yields CDR1 SGHVS and CDR2 FQNEAQ. V was cut by 8 bases and J by 7 bases, with 16 bases left in between. The CDR3 reads CASGFGGTHTQYY. The CDR3, as DNA: TGTGCCAGCGGGTTCGGGGGAACACATACGCAGTATTAT.

For this clonotype: The CDR3 does not end in the conserved phenylalanine or tryptophan, so this is likely a read error. In DNA, the CDR3 is TGTGCCAGCAGCTGGGGTGGCGGGGCAACCTATGGTTACACCCCC. Amino acids: CASSWGGGATYGYTP. V usage is TRBV2 and J usage is TRBJ1-2, with TRBD1 as a possible D gene (5 bases). This CDR3 spans 15 amino acids. The germline V gene has CDR1 SNHLY and CDR2 FYNNEI.

In the case of this clonotype: At one end the junction does not follow the germline gene, possibly because of a read error. The chain is built from TRBV7-2 and TRBJ1-1; 10 bases align to TRBD1. This CDR3 has 15 residues. Germline V gene data show CDR1 as SGHTA and CDR2 as FQGNSA. CDR3 residues: CASSLAGTGDTESFF. The CDR3 nucleotides read TGTGCCAGCAGCTTAGCTGGGACAGGGGATACTGAATCTTTCTTT. Combining the CDR3 with reference TRBV7-2 and TRBJ1-1 gives the whole variable domain GAGVSQSPSNKVTEKGKDVELRCDPISGHTALYWYRQSLGQGLEFLIYFQGNSAPDKSGLPSDRFSAERTGGSVSTLTIQRTQQEDSAVYLCASSLAGTGDTESFFGQGTRLTVV.

This rearrangement joins TRBV9 to TRBJ2-6, with D possibly being TRBD2 (5 bases). The germline V gene has CDR1 SGDLS and CDR2 YYNGEE. With 4 bases removed from V and 13 bases from J, the gap between germline ends came to 24 bases. There are 16 residues in the CDR3. The CDR3 sequence is CASSPPGGYGELVLTF. As DNA, the CDR3 is TGTGCCAGCAGCCCACCAGGTGGGTACGGGGAGCTGGTCCTGACTTTC.

For this clonotype: No conserved phenylalanine or tryptophan ends this CDR3, so it is likely a read error. It is unclear where the CDR3 begins or ends on the DNA, so no DNA is shown, and the CDR3 is as TCRdb lists it. V gene TRBV15 combines with J gene TRBJ2-7; whether TRBD1, the table's D call, matches the DNA was not checked. CDR1 and CDR2 from the germline V gene are LNHNV and YYDKDF (reference sequence). The CDR3 spans 14 residues, counting both ends. The CDR3 region is CATSSPARVYDQQY.

Of note for this clonotype: Since no conserved phenylalanine or tryptophan closes the CDR3, a read error is the likely cause. The DNA is left out, because the CDR3 cannot be placed on it with certainty; the CDR3 is given as TCRdb lists it. The chain couples TRBV2 to TRBJ2-3; TRBD1, as called in the table, went unchecked against the DNA. The length of the CDR3 is 14 amino acids, counting both ends. In germline, CDR1 is SNHLY, CDR2 FYNNEI. CDR3 sequence: CASGFGGSHTTQFV.

Remarks on this clonotype: The conserved phenylalanine or tryptophan is not found at the CDR3 terminus, so this likely reflects a read error. The chain has TRBV7-9 and TRBJ2-3; 8 bases are shared with TRBD2. This CDR3 is 13 amino acids long. J gave up 11 bases and V 8 bases, and 12 bases lay outside the gene matches. Germline V gene lookup returns CDR1 SEHNR and CDR2 FQNEAQ (reference sequence). CDR3 nucleotides: TGTGCCAGCGGGGATCAAGGAAGCGGGGGGCAGTATGAG. This sequence encodes CASGDQGSGGQYE.

As regards this clonotype: One end of the junction fails to match germline, which may point to a read error. This chain links TRBV7-8 with TRBJ1-1; maybe TRBD1 (5 bases). CDR1 is SGHVS, CDR2 FQNEAQ, per germline. The CDR3 spans 15 residues. DNA for the CDR3: TGTGCCAGCAGCCCCTACCTGACAGCGAACACCGGCTATACCTTC. Its protein is CASSPYLTANTGYTF. The full variable domain, rest sourced from reference TRBV7-8 and TRBJ1-1, is GAGVSQSPRYKVAKRGQDVALRCDPISGHVSLFWYQQALGQGPEFLTYFQNEAQLDKSGLPSDRFFAERPEGSVSTLKIQRTQQEDSAVYLCASSPYLTANTGYTFGQGTRLTVV.

V gene TRBV20-1 combines with J gene TRBJ2-7, with 9 bases aligning to TRBD1. Trimming removed 0 bases from V and 3 bases from J; junction bases left unmatched: 3. The CDR3 runs to 14 residues. Germline CDR1 reads DFQATT; CDR2 reads SNEGSKA (reference sequence). This CDR3 is CSAREGTGNYEQYF. DNA of the CDR3: TGCAGTGCTAGAGAAGGGACAGGGAACTACGAGCAGTACTTC.

This chain uses TRBV7-8 with TRBJ2-7, with D unclear. The CDR3 consists of 18 residues. Germline assignment: CDR1 SGHVS and CDR2 FQNEAQ. Trimming removed 3 bases from V and 4 bases from J, with 25 bases in between. The CDR3 sequence: CASSFHAGPDTLSYEQYV. The DNA for the CDR3 is TGTGCCAGCAGCTTTCATGCAGGCCCCGATACGCTGTCTTACGAGCAGTACGTC.

Comment on this clonotype: An end of the junction differs from the germline gene, which may be a read error. The J gene is TRBJ2-3, the V gene TRBV7-8; D gene uncertain. The V gene's germline CDR1 is SGHVS and CDR2 FQNEAQ. The CDR3 consists of 13 residues. This chain's CDR3 is CASGFGRTDTPYF. CDR3 nucleotide sequence: TGTGCCAGCGGCTTTGGCCGAACAGATACGCCGTATTTT. Looking up the rest from reference TRBV7-8 and TRBJ2-3 gives the full variable domain: GAGVSQSPRYKVAKRGQDVALRCDPISGHVSLFWYQQALGQGPEFLTYFQNEAQLDKSGLPSDRFFAERPEGSVSTLKIQRTQQEDSAVYLCASGFGRTDTPYFGPGTRLTVL.

About this clonotype: One end of the junction fails to match germline, which may point to a read error. The V call is TRBV9, the J call TRBJ2-1, with 11 bases identical to TRBD2. This CDR3 has 15 amino acids. Germline V gene lookup returns CDR1 SGDLS and CDR2 YYNGEE. The DNA for the CDR3 is TGTGCCAGCAGCGCCGGGACTAGCGGCAAAGATACGCAGTACTTT. Residues: CASSAGTSGKDTQYF.

On this clonotype: Here the CDR3 omits its conserved ending phenylalanine or tryptophan, so a read error is the likely source. The DNA is left out, because the CDR3 cannot be placed on it with certainty; the CDR3 is given as TCRdb lists it. V and J are TRBV7-8 and TRBJ2-3; the DNA was not compared with TRBD2, the D call given in the table. Per germline, CDR1 SGHVS and CDR2 FQNEAQ. The CDR3 has 11 amino acids, counting both end residues. This CDR3 reads CASSSSDRPDT.

This clonotype came up a few times. Just one base apart from a much larger clone, this may be a read error. This rearrangement joins TRBV4-1 to TRBJ1-1; D gene uncertain. Germline V gene data show CDR1 as MGHRA and CDR2 as YSYEKL. The CDR3 totals 12 residues. CDR3: CASSHSGVRASF. The CDR3 DNA sequence: TGCGCCAGCAGCCATAGCGGCGTTAGGGCTTCCTTT.

This clonotype was observed a single time. It is likely a read error, because the conserved phenylalanine at the end of the CDR3 is missing. The limits of the CDR3 on the DNA are not certain, so only TCRdb's listed CDR3 is given. The chain has TRBV19 and TRBJ2-1; the table calls TRBD2, which could not be checked here. 16 amino acids form the CDR3, both terminal residues included. Germline CDR1 and CDR2: LNHDA and SQIVND (reference sequence). The chain's CDR3 is CASSIASGACQDQFFV.

Turning to this clonotype: Possible read error: a much larger clone is one base away. It is likely a read error, because the conserved phenylalanine at the end of the CDR3 is missing. The V call is TRBV5-1, the J call TRBJ2-3; 8 bases match TRBD2. This CDR3 is 14 amino acids long. The germline V gene encodes CDR1 SGHRS and CDR2 YFSETQ. The CDR3 DNA is TGTGCCAGCAGCTTTCAAAGAAGCGGGGGTACGCAGTATTCT. This codes for CASSFQRSGGTQYS.

In regard to this clonotype: Since no conserved phenylalanine or tryptophan closes the CDR3, a read error is the likely cause. It is unclear where the CDR3 begins or ends on the DNA, so no DNA is shown, and the CDR3 is as TCRdb lists it. V gene TRBV7-2 combines with J gene TRBJ2-1; the table assigns TRBD1, which was not confirmed against the DNA. CDR1 SGHTA and CDR2 FQGNSA come from the germline V gene. The CDR3 is 13 amino acids long, termini counted. The chain's CDR3 is CASSGGQGPNYGY.

This clonotype has ten or more counts. V usage is TRBV6-6 and J usage is TRBJ1-5; D ambiguous. V dropped 2 bases and J dropped 11 bases, with 16 bases sitting between them. Per germline, CDR1 MNHNY and CDR2 SVGAGI (reference sequence). This CDR3 region has 14 residues. Written as DNA, the CDR3 is TGTGCCAGCAGTTACAAAGCGGAGAAATCGGCCCAGCATTTT. Translating gives CASSYKAEKSAQHF.

Note on this clonotype: Here the CDR3 omits its conserved ending phenylalanine or tryptophan, so a read error is the likely source. This chain connects TRBV7-9 to TRBJ1-2; D ambiguous. The germline V gene has CDR1 SEHNR and CDR2 FQNEAQ (reference sequence). This CDR3 spans 13 amino acids. CDR3: CASSQRLAGGYTY. The DNA of the CDR3 is TGCGCCAGCAGCCAACGCCTTGCAGGTGGCTACACCTAT.

For this clonotype: In this CDR3 the conserved last residue, phenylalanine or tryptophan, is missing, so a read error is likely. This chain joins TRBV7-8 and TRBJ2-1; TRBD1 aligns across 7 bases. With 3 bases clipped from V and 13 bases from J, the junction kept 18 bases outside the gene matches. Germline V gene data show CDR1 as SGHVS and CDR2 as FQNEAQ. The CDR3 covers 16 residues. As DNA, the CDR3 is TGTGCCAGCAGCTTTCATCCAAACGGGACAGCCCTTTCCCAGTTCCTC. Translation: CASSFHPNGTALSQFL.